The 26 T cell receptor beta chains below were found in one sample sequenced in a study of shared clonotypes between healthy human individuals (dated by TCRdb to the early 2020s). The library was built by means of the immunoSEQ multiplex PCR assay. Imported from immuneACCESS, the table was reduced by TCRdb to in-frame sequences with V and J called. These copies leave out some clones; in studies compared against another copy, an unresolved V gene accounts for under half, and the cause of the remainder is not known. The sample table shows about 100,000 clones, and 68% are seen once. Together, the top ten hold 50% of the sample. What was sequenced was memory CD8+ T cells sorted from blood. Interpreted using the paper, the cell subset or site label stands for: CD45RO+ cells pooled with CCR7-negative TemRA cells. The receptors were sampled from a man younger than 45 in good health.

The chain carries TRBV5-1 and TRBJ2-7; TRBD1 matches at 12 bases. The J segment lost 5 bases and the V segment lost 1 base, leaving 7 bases of the junction unmatched. The CDR3 is 16 amino acids. Germline CDR1 reads SGHRS; CDR2 reads YFSETQ. The CDR3 sequence: CASSLRGTGGRDEQYF. CDR3 nucleotides: TGCGCCAGCAGCTTGCGGGGGACAGGGGGCCGGGACGAGCAGTACTTC.

J is TRBJ2-3 and V is TRBV5-1; tentatively, D is TRBD1 or TRBD2 (6 bases each). Germline V CDR1 and CDR2: SGHRS, YFSETQ. The CDR3 spans 15 residues. Trimming shortened V by 3 bases and J by 0 bases, and 11 bases separated the two germline ends. CDR3 DNA: TGCGCCAGCAGCTCAAGGGGGGAAAGCACAGATACGCAGTATTTT. It translates to CASSSRGESTDTQYF.

This sequence joins TRBV11-3 and TRBJ2-5; 12 positions agree with TRBD2. Germline V gene data show CDR1 as SGHNT and CDR2 as YENEEA. The CDR3 is made up of 15 amino acids. The V and J ends lost 5 bases and 1 base, in that order; junction bases with no gene match: 2. CDR3 sequence reads: CASSLAGGPQETQYF. DNA for the CDR3: TGTGCCAGCAGCCTAGCGGGAGGGCCCCAAGAGACCCAGTACTTC.

The J gene is TRBJ1-2, the V gene TRBV25-1; weak D call: TRBD1 (6 bases). CDR3 length equals 12 residues. In germline, CDR1 is MGHDK, CDR2 SYGVNS. V was clipped by 3 bases and J by 7 bases, with 9 bases between them. For the CDR3, the DNA is TGTGCCAGCAGTGATACAGGGTTTGGCTACACCTTC. Translating it yields CASSDTGFGYTF.

The chain employs TRBV7-2 and TRBJ2-1; weak D call: TRBD1 (5 bases). CDR1 is SGHTA, CDR2 FQGNSA, per germline. V gave up 5 bases and J gave up 4 bases, with 18 bases separating them. CDR3 length: 16 amino acids. CDR3 nucleotides: TGTGCCAGCAGCCCAGGTGGGGCGGAAATTTACAATGAGCAGTTCTTC. The encoded protein is CASSPGGAEIYNEQFF.

CDR3 sequence (DNA): TGCAGCGTTGAAGCGCAGGGCGGGGGTCAGCCCCAGCATTTT. Amino acids: CSVEAQGGGQPQHF. The V and J genes are TRBV29-1 and TRBJ1-5, with D perhaps TRBD1 (5 bases). The germline gives CDR1 SQVTM, CDR2 ANQGSEA. Trimming removed 1 base at V and 6 bases at J, with 13 bases between. This CDR3 has 14 residues.

This sequence joins TRBV28 and TRBJ1-2, with 8 bases identical to TRBD1. CDR1 is MDHEN and CDR2 is SYDVKM in the germline V gene. This CDR3 contains 15 residues. V gave up 5 bases and J gave up 2 bases; unmatched junction bases: 7. CDR3 protein: CASSRGQAFNYGYTF. CDR3 in DNA: TGTGCCAGCAGTAGGGGACAGGCCTTCAACTATGGCTACACCTTC.

The rearrangement joins TRBV19 to TRBJ2-3, with 7 nucleotides matching TRBD2. The germline V gene has CDR1 LNHDA and CDR2 SQIVND (reference sequence). After removal of 7 bases from V and 4 bases from J, the junction contained 5 bases not matched to a gene. The CDR3 covers 13 residues. In DNA, the CDR3 is TGTGCCAGTACTCCTGCGGGGGCAGATACGCAGTATTTT. As protein: CASTPAGADTQYF.

The chain joins TRBV19 to TRBJ2-1, with D perhaps TRBD2 (6 bases). V shed 10 bases and J shed 5 bases, with 18 bases lying between them. The CDR3 is 14 residues long. CDR1 LNHDA and CDR2 SQIVND come from the germline V gene (reference sequence). The CDR3 here is CATSDGSVHNEQFF. The DNA for the CDR3 is TGTGCCACTAGCGACGGGAGTGTCCACAATGAGCAGTTCTTC.

The rearrangement uses TRBV12-2 and TRBJ1-1; the table assigns TRBD1, which was not confirmed against the DNA. TRBV12-2 is classified as a pseudogene. This CDR3 spans 16 amino acids. The CDR3 here is CASRLERKGQAHEAFF. Written as DNA, the CDR3 is TGTGCAAGTCGCTTAGAGAGAAAGGGGCAGGCTCATGAAGCTTTCTTT.

The rearrangement joins TRBV19 to TRBJ2-7, with 7 bases identical to TRBD1. Germline lookup yields CDR1 LNHDA and CDR2 SQIVND (reference sequence). This CDR3 spans 16 amino acids. Germline trimming cut 4 bases from V and 4 bases from J; bases unmatched to any gene: 13. CDR3: CASSTMTGMTRYEQYF. The CDR3 region has the DNA TGTGCCAGTAGTACCATGACAGGGATGACCAGATACGAGCAGTACTTC.

V usage is TRBV13 and J usage is TRBJ2-1, with 9 bases matching TRBD1. Germline lookup yields CDR1 PRHDT and CDR2 FYEKMQ (reference sequence). The CDR3 extends over 16 amino acids. V trimming: 4 bases; J trimming: 4 bases; junction bases outside the gene matches: 8. The CDR3 sequence: CASSSGPGTGYNEQFF. CDR3 coding DNA: TGTGCCAGCAGCTCCGGCCCGGGGACAGGGTACAATGAGCAGTTCTTC.

This chain joins TRBV9 and TRBJ2-5, with D unclear. Trimming left V 3 bases short and J 0 bases short, with 15 bases between. Germline V gene sequence: CDR1 SGDLS, CDR2 YYNGEE. The length of the CDR3 is 16 residues. DNA for the CDR3: TGTGCCAGCAGCGCCCCCCTAGGCAAATACCAAGAGACCCAGTACTTC. Protein sequence: CASSAPLGKYQETQYF.

About this clone itself: Germline and junction disagree at one end, which may indicate a read error. This chain joins TRBV5-1 and TRBJ2-1; 7 positions match TRBD2. Germline V gives CDR1 SGHRS, CDR2 YFSETQ. The CDR3 covers 14 residues. CDR3 region: CASSLTGGYNGQFF. The CDR3 region has the DNA TGCGCCAGCAGCTTAACGGGAGGCTACAATGGGCAGTTCTTC.

A remark on this clone: The same CDR3 arises from other DNA sequences in this sample as well. The rearrangement links TRBV29-1 to TRBJ2-7; 8 nucleotides line up with TRBD1. The V segment lost 5 bases and the J segment 7 bases; nucleotides outside the gene matches: 4. Germline CDR1 and CDR2: SQVTM and ANQGSEA. CDR3 size: 11 residues. The CDR3 nucleotides are TGCAGCGTTCGGACAGGGTTTGAGCAGTACTTC. Protein sequence: CSVRTGFEQYF.

The rearrangement links TRBV5-1 to TRBJ2-7; TRBD2 matches at 9 bases. Germline CDR1 and CDR2: SGHRS and YFSETQ. V lost 4 bases and J lost 4; bases outside the gene matches: 12. CDR3 size: 16 residues. The CDR3 nucleotides read TGCGCCAGCAGCCTGGAGGGCGGGACTAGCTCTTACGAGCAGTACTTC. Its protein product is CASSLEGGTSSYEQYF.

This clone was seen more than once but under ten times. The V and J genes are TRBV5-6 and TRBJ1-5; D is unresolved. This CDR3 contains 15 residues. Looked up from germline, CDR1 is SGHDT and CDR2 is YYEEEE. Trimming stripped 0 bases from V and 3 bases from J, with 10 bases between. The CDR3 DNA is TGTGCCAGCAGCTTGGCCGGGAGGCCCAATCAGCCCCAGCATTTT. Amino acids: CASSLAGRPNQPQHF.

As regards this clone: This same CDR3 is encoded by further DNA sequences in the sample. This chain joins TRBV28 and TRBJ2-7; D not certain. Germline CDR1 and CDR2: MDHEN and SYDVKM. The CDR3 totals 12 residues. The V and J ends lost 1 base and 4 bases respectively, with 5 bases between them. The chain's CDR3 is CASSLLDYEQYF. The CDR3 DNA reads as TGTGCCAGCAGTTTATTGGATTACGAGCAGTACTTC.

V and J are TRBV14 and TRBJ1-3, with D perhaps TRBD1 (6 bases). Germline CDR1 reads SGHDN; CDR2 reads FVKESK. The CDR3 is 15 amino acids. The V and J ends lost 2 bases and 3 bases respectively, with 11 bases between them. CDR3 region: CASSQTGFGGNTIYF. DNA of the CDR3: TGTGCCAGCAGCCAAACAGGGTTCGGTGGAAACACCATATATTTT.

This clone was detected only once. V usage is TRBV19 and J usage is TRBJ1-4; D uncertain. The CDR3 length is 15 residues. Germline V CDR1 and CDR2: LNHDA, SQIVND (reference sequence). V lost 1 base to trimming and J lost 8 bases, with 14 bases between them. In nucleotides, the CDR3 is TGTGCCAGTAGTATAGCCTTACCGGTTGAGGAAAAACTGTTTTTT. Translated, it gives CASSIALPVEEKLFF.

The J gene is TRBJ1-4, the V gene TRBV6-6; D perhaps matches TRBD1 (5 bases). The CDR3 extends over 12 amino acids. V was cut by 6 bases and J by 7 bases, with 9 bases left in between. Germline values: CDR1 MNHNY, CDR2 SVGAGI (reference sequence). The CDR3 sequence: CASSRVGEKLFF. CDR3 sequence (DNA): TGTGCCAGCAGCAGGGTTGGTGAAAAACTGTTTTTT.

V gene TRBV5-1 combines with J gene TRBJ2-5, with D possibly matching TRBD1 (6 bases). The V and J ends lost 3 bases and 2 bases respectively, with 14 bases between them. This CDR3 has 15 amino acids. Per germline, CDR1 SGHRS and CDR2 YFSETQ. This CDR3 is CASSSGHGSQETQYF. The CDR3 bases are TGCGCCAGCAGCTCGGGACATGGGTCGCAAGAGACCCAGTACTTC.

The chain joins TRBV4-1 to TRBJ2-5; tentative D call: TRBD2 (6 bases). The ends were cut back, 3 bases at V and 4 bases at J, with 15 bases in the middle. Germline-derived CDR1 and CDR2 are MGHRA and YSYEKL. The CDR3 is made up of 15 amino acids. The CDR3 protein is CASSQTGLPGETQYF. The CDR3 DNA reads TGCGCCAGCAGCCAGACGGGACTGCCTGGAGAGACCCAGTACTTC.

This clone was seen a single time. The V and J genes are TRBV18 and TRBJ1-2; 7 nucleotides line up with TRBD1. The CDR3 has 17 residues. The V gene end was trimmed by 1 base and the J gene end by 7 bases; junction bases not matched to a gene: 15. Germline assignment: CDR1 KGHSH and CDR2 LQKENI. CDR3 region: CASSPRSAQGDLGGYTF. The CDR3 nucleotides read TGTGCCAGCTCACCACGCTCTGCCCAGGGGGACCTTGGTGGCTACACCTTC.

A few counts support this clone. The V and J genes are TRBV18 and TRBJ2-7; D unclear. The length of the CDR3 is 14 residues. Germline V CDR1 and CDR2: KGHSH, LQKENI. Deletions cut 2 bases from V and 2 bases from J, with 10 bases between. CDR3 nucleotides: TGTGCCAGCTCACCAAACAGTCCTACCTACGAGCAGTACTTC. Amino acids: CASSPNSPTYEQYF.

This clone was counted once. The chain has TRBV27 and TRBJ2-7; 7 bases map to TRBD1. Germline values: CDR1 MNHEY, CDR2 SMNVEV (reference sequence). The CDR3 runs to 14 residues. V lost 6 bases to trimming and J lost 4 bases; unmatched junction nucleotides: 9. This chain's CDR3 is CASSDRQGVYEQYF. The CDR3 DNA reads TGTGCCAGCAGCGATAGACAGGGCGTATACGAGCAGTACTTC.